This record looks at one T cell receptor beta chain sequence and its context. Caucasian individuals from Russia who were healthy and aged about 6 to 95 acted as donors. This specimen comes from a study of blood T cells in healthy people across ages. Primers used in a second PCR of about 6 to 12 cycles were a sample-barcoded 5' primer and a J-beta primer mix. Every sample produced at least 2.5 million CDR3-containing paired-end reads. Via MiXCR, TCRdb re-called the 5' RACE reads, giving one row per CDR3 protein. The sample consists of 920,000 or so distinct CDR3 sequences, 40% to 45% of them appearing once. This CDR3 comprises 14 residues. Trimming removed 4 bases at V and 8 bases at J, with 16 bases between. Per the germline V gene, CDR1 is SGHDN and CDR2 is FVKESK.

The chain uses TRBV14 and TRBJ2-3; D possibly corresponds to TRBD2 (5 bases). Sequencing was performed on blood. The TCR sequence derives from a woman aged 55-75 years in good health. The CDR3 is CASSLLRAYATQYF. In nucleotides, the CDR3 is TGTGCCAGCAGCCTACTGCGGGCTTATGCTACGCAGTATTTT. The whole variable domain, filled in from reference TRBV14 and TRBJ2-3, reads EAGVTQFPSHSVIEKGQTVTLRCDPISGHDNLYWYRRVMGKEIKFLLHFVKESKQDESGMPNNRFLAERTGGTYSTLKVQPAELEDSGVYFCASSLLRAYATQYFGPGTRLTVL.